This entry is about one TCR beta chain. Original processing notes: Counts of nucleated cells, estimated from reference gene primer amplification, were obtained. Clones were read by immunoSEQ multiplex PCR, and TCRdb kept only the in-frame ones, dropping some. The V and J calls and clone size were taken over from that table, and D and trimming were inferred from the DNA. Of approximately 230,000 clones in the sample, about nine tenths were seen once. These data come from a study of blood T cell repertoires in COVID-19. Study context: From the United States, Italy and Spain came samples of acute and convalescent COVID-19. T cells, B-cell-depleted T cells, or PBMCs provided the cDNA or gDNA that served as material.

The V gene's germline CDR1 is SGHTA and CDR2 FQGNSA. Trimming removed 2 bases at V and 3 bases at J, with 7 bases between. The CDR3 has 13 amino acids. The sample consisted of peripheral blood. This rearrangement joins TRBV7-2 to TRBJ1-1; D ambiguous. The clonotype comes from a man aged 25 to 40 who had recovered from COVID-19. The CDR3 loop reads CASSLTPDTEAFF. CDR3 DNA sequence: TGTGCCAGCAGCTTAACGCCGGACACTGAAGCTTTCTTT.